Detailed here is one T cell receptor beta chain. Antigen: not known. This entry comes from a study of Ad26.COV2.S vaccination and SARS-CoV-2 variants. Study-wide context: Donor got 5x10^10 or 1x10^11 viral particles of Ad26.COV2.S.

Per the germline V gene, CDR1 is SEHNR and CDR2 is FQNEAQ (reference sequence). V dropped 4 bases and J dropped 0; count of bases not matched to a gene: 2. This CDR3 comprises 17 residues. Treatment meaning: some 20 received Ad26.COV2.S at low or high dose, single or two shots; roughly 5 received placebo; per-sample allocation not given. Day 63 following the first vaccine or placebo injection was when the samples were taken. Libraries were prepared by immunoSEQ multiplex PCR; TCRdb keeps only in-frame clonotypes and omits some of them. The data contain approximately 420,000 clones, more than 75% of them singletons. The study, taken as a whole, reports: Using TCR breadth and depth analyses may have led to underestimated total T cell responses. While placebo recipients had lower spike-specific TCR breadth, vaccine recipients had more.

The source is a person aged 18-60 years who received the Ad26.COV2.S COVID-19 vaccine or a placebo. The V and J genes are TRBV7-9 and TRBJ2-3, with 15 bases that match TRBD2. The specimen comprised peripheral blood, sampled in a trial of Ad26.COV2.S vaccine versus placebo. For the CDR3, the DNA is TGTGCCAGCAGCTCCGGGACTAGCGGGGGGAGCACAGATACGCAGTATTTT. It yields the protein CASSSGTSGGSTDTQYF. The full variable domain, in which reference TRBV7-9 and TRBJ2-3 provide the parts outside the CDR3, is DTGVSQNPRHKITKRGQNVTFRCDPISEHNRLYWYRQTLGQGPEFLTYFQNEAQLEKSRLLSDRFSAERPKGSFSTLEIQRTEQGDSAMYLCASSSGTSGGSTDTQYFGPGTRLTVL.